This is a list of T cell receptor beta chains from one sample in a study of PD-L1 blockade in urothelial cancer. Clones were read by immunoSEQ multiplex PCR, and TCRdb kept only the in-frame ones, dropping some. The sample shows just under 50,000 clones, around 80% of them seen only once. The sample consisted of PBMCs, taken around atezolizumab (anti-PD-L1) treatment. The origin of the receptors is a man in his 70s with urothelial cancer. Both conserved end residues are part of each CDR3. D genes are given only for firm matches. Only part of the rows carry a size: once, few, many, or a class if the clone is expanded.

D gene,J gene,clone size,V gene,CDR3 protein,CDR3 DNA
TRBD1,TRBJ2-2,NA,TRBV19,CASSPRTGLSPGELFF,TGTGCCAGTAGTCCAAGGACAGGGTTAAGTCCCGGGGAGCTGTTTTTT
TRBD2,TRBJ2-1,many,TRBV27,CASRRTSGDYNEQFF,TGTGCCAGCAGGCGGACTAGCGGGGATTACAATGAGCAGTTCTTC
TRBD2,TRBJ2-5,NA,TRBV5-5,CASSSSLAGGRETQYF,TGTGCCAGCAGCTCCTCCCTAGCGGGGGGGCGTGAGACCCAGTACTTC
TRBD2,TRBJ2-1,NA,TRBV15,CATSEVASGGYNEQFF,TGTGCCACCAGTGAGGTGGCTAGCGGGGGTTACAATGAGCAGTTCTTC
TRBD2,TRBJ2-1,few,TRBV5-1,CASSPVQRDYNEQFF,TGCGCCAGCAGCCCCGTCCAGCGGGACTACAATGAGCAGTTCTTC
TRBD2,TRBJ2-1,once,TRBV5-6,CASSLPGTIHYDEQFF,TGTGCCAGCAGCTTACCCGGGACTATCCATTACGATGAGCAGTTCTTC
TRBD1,TRBJ2-1,NA,TRBV27,CASRLGTGFYNEQFF,TGTGCCAGTCGACTCGGGACAGGGTTTTACAATGAGCAGTTCTTC
NA,TRBJ2-7,NA,TRBV28,CASSKNYGEQYF,TGTGCCAGCAGCAAAAACTATGGCGAGCAGTACTTC
TRBD2,TRBJ2-1,NA,TRBV7-3,CASSLAGLGEQFF,TGTGCCAGCAGCTTAGCAGGACTAGGCGAGCAGTTCTTC
TRBD1,TRBJ1-6,NA,TRBV5-1,CASSLGGTGANSPLHF,TGCGCCAGCAGCTTGGGGGGGACAGGGGCTAATTCACCCCTCCACTTT
NA,TRBJ2-4,NA,TRBV4-1,CASSQEGGVGTKNIQYF,TGCGCCAGCAGCCAAGAAGGAGGGGTGGGGACCAAAAACATTCAGTACTTC
TRBD1,TRBJ1-6,few,TRBV2,CASTTGGSYNSPLHF,TGTGCCAGCACCACAGGGGGCTCCTATAATTCACCCCTCCACTTT
NA,TRBJ2-2,NA,TRBV6-1,CASSGQTSRRTGELFF,TGTGCCAGCAGTGGCCAGACTTCAAGGCGCACCGGGGAGCTGTTTTTT
TRBD2,TRBJ2-3,NA,TRBV14,CASSHWTSGTSTDTQYF,TGTGCCAGCAGCCATTGGACTAGCGGGACAAGCACAGATACGCAGTATTTT
TRBD1,TRBJ2-7,NA,TRBV28,CASSRDRGLTYEQYF,TGTGCCAGCAGTCGGGACAGGGGGCTGACCTACGAGCAGTACTTC
TRBD2,TRBJ2-1,NA,TRBV25-1,CASSESSGTYNEQFF,TGTGCCAGCAGTGAATCTAGCGGGACTTACAATGAGCAGTTCTTC
NA,TRBJ2-7,NA,TRBV10-1,CASSRGDMSSYEQYF,TGCGCCAGCAGTAGAGGGGACATGAGCTCCTACGAGCAGTACTTC
TRBD1,TRBJ1-4,few,TRBV10-3,CAISGGWDRSYEKLFF,TGTGCCATCAGTGGGGGTTGGGACAGGTCCTATGAAAAACTGTTTTTT
NA,TRBJ2-1,NA,TRBV11-2,CASSPGRLNEQFF,TGTGCCAGCAGCCCCGGGAGATTGAATGAGCAGTTCTTC
TRBD1,TRBJ1-1,few,TRBV4-2,CASSPQGGNTEAFF,TGTGCCAGCAGCCCCCAGGGGGGGAACACTGAAGCTTTCTTT
TRBD1,TRBJ2-3,NA,TRBV27,CASSKRPWTGRSTDTQYF,TGTGCCAGCAGCAAGCGGCCTTGGACAGGTCGGAGCACAGATACGCAGTATTTT
TRBD1,TRBJ1-5,NA,TRBV30,CAWKGKGAGSNQPQHF,TGTGCCTGGAAGGGAAAGGGGGCAGGAAGCAATCAGCCCCAGCATTTT
NA,TRBJ2-2,NA,TRBV27,CASSLTRASNTGELFF,TGTGCCAGCAGTTTAACCCGAGCTTCGAACACCGGGGAGCTGTTTTTT